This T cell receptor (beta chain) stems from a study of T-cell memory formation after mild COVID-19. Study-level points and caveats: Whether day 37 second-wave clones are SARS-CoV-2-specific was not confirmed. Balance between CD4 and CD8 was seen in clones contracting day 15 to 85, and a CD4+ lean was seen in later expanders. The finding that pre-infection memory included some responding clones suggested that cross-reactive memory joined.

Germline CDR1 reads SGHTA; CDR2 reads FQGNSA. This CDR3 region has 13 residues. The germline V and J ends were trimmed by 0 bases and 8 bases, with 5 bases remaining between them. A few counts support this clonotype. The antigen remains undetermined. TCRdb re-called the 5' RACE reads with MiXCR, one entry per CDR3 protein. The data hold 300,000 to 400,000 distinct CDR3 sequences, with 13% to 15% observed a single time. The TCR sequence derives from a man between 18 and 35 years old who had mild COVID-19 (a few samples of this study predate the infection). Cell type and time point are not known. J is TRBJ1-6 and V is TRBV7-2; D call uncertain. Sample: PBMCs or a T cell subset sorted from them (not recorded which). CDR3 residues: CASSLAQDSPLHF. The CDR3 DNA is TGTGCCAGCAGCTTAGCGCAGGATTCACCCCTCCACTTT.